The clone carrying this T cell receptor (beta chain) was seen a handful of times. Its target is not known. The CDR3 consists of 12 residues. The V and J ends lost 0 bases and 9 bases, in that order; junction bases with no gene match: 1. Germline V gives CDR1 SGDLS, CDR2 YYNGEE. The sample originates from a study of T cell clonotyping in hematopoietic cell transplantation. Samples: about 28 days before transplant, then days 30, 100 and 180 after. Study-level points and caveats: After transplant, recipient diversity fell while pathologically expanded clonotypes grew through day 180. CD4 and CD8 repertoire contributions could not be separated without sorting. Higher Inverse Simpson Index values in graft donor and pretransplant recipient predicted broader posttransplant TCR diversity.

Some clones are missing from TCRdb's copy, which holds only in-frame ones; the method was immunoSEQ multiplex PCR. The table shows roughly 6,100 clones, with roughly 32% occurring only once. This TCR was recovered from a female patient aged 50-60 years who had an allogeneic stem cell transplant from an unrelated donor, so the T cells may come from the graft donor. Some clones in this sample may be carry-over from other donors' samples. Specimen: peripheral blood mononuclear cells, collected 30 days after allogeneic stem cell transplant. The chain employs TRBV9 and TRBJ2-5; 8 nucleotides agree with TRBD2. CDR3 region: CASSVDSGAQYF. The CDR3, as DNA: TGTGCCAGCAGCGTAGATAGCGGGGCCCAGTACTTC.